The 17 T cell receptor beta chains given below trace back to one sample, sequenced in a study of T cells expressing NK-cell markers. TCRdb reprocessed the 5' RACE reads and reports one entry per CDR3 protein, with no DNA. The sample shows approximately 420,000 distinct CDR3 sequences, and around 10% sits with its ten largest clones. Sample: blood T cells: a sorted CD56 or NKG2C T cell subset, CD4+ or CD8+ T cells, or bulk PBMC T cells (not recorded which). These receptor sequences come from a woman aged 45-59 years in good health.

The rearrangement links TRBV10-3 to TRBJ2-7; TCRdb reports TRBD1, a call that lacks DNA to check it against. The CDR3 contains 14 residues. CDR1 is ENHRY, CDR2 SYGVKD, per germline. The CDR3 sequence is CAIRRTGGDYEQYF.

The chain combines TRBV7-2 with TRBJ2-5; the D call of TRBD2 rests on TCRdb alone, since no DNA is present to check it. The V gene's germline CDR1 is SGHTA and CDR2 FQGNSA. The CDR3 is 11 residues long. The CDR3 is CASGGLETQYF.

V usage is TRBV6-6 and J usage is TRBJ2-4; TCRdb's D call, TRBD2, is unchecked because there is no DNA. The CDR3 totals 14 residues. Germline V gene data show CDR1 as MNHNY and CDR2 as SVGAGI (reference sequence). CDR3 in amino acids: CASSSAEAKNIQYF.

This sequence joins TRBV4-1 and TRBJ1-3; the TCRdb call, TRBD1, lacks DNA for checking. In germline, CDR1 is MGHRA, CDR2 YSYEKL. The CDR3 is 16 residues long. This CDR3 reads CASSQETQGRGNTIYF.

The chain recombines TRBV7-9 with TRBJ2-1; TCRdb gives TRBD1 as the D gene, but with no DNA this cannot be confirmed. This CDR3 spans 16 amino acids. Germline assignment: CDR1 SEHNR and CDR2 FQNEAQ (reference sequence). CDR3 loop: CASSYPNLAPGNEQFF. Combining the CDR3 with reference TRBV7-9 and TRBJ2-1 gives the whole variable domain DTGVSQNPRHKITKRGQNVTFRCDPISEHNRLYWYRQTLGQGPEFLTYFQNEAQLEKSRLLSDRFSAERPKGSFSTLEIQRTEQGDSAMYLCASSYPNLAPGNEQFFGPGTRLTVL.

The CDR3 reads CASSLGTSGSYEQYF. This chain joins TRBV7-7 and TRBJ2-7; the D gene TCRdb calls, TRBD2, cannot be checked with no DNA. Germline loops: CDR1 SSHAT, CDR2 FNYEAQ (reference sequence). The CDR3 runs 15 residues. The whole variable domain, filled in from reference TRBV7-7 and TRBJ2-7, reads GAGVSQSPRYKVTKRGQDVTLRCDPISSHATLYWYQQALGQGPEFLTYFNYEAQPDKSGLPSDRFSAERPEGSISTLTIQRTEQRDSAMYRCASSLGTSGSYEQYFGPGTRLTVT.

CDR3 amino acids: CASSYRSPGNTIYF. V gene TRBV6-5 combines with J gene TRBJ1-3. Germline V CDR1 and CDR2: MNHEY, SVGAGI. The CDR3 runs to 14 residues.

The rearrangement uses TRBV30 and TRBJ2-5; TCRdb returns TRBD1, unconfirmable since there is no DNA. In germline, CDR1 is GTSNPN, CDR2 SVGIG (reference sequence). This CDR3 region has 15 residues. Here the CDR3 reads CAWSAPGKGRETQYF.

CDR3 residues: CASSRESRRANSYEQYF. The chain combines TRBV4-1 with TRBJ2-7; the TRBD2 assignment by TCRdb is unverifiable without DNA. CDR1 MGHRA and CDR2 YSYEKL come from the germline V gene. The CDR3 has 17 residues.

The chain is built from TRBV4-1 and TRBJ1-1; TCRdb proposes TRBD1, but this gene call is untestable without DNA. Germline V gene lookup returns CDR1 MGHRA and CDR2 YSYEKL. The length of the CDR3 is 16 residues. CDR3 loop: CASSQVRQGVGTEAFF.

CDR3 amino acids: CAIHGSGSIYPFF. This rearrangement joins TRBV6-1 to TRBJ2-1; TCRdb proposes TRBD2, but this gene call is untestable without DNA. Germline V gene sequence: CDR1 MNHNS, CDR2 SASEGT. CDR3 length equals 13 residues.

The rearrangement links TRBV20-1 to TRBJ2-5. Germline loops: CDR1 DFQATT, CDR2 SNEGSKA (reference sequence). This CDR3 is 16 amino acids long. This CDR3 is CSARDPTGFWMETQYF.

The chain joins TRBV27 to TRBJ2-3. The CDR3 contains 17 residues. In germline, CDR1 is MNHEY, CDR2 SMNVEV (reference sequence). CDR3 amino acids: CASSELGSAGGTDTQYF.

The CDR3 spells CASSLARETSGYTF. This sequence joins TRBV7-9 and TRBJ1-2. Germline assignment: CDR1 SEHNR and CDR2 FQNEAQ (reference sequence). This CDR3 comprises 14 residues.

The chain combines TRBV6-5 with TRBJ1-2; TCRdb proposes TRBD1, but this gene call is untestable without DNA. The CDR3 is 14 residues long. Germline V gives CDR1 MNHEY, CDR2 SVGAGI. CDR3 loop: CASSPTAHDYGYTF.

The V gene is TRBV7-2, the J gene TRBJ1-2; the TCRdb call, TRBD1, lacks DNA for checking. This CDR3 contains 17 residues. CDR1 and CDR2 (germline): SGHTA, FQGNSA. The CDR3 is CASSLRQASITNYGYTF.

The CDR3 spells CASTEGEVYEQYF. This chain connects TRBV25-1 to TRBJ2-7; as DNA is missing, the TRBD2 call by TCRdb cannot be tested. The CDR3 loop spans 13 amino acids. Germline CDR1 is MGHDK and CDR2 is SYGVNS.